This entry concerns a single T cell receptor (beta chain). Assay used: immunoSEQ multiplex PCR; TCRdb lists only in-frame clones, some missing. Of roughly 91,000 clones listed, approximately 90% are singletons. This sample was taken from a study of OX40 agonist ivuxolimab in advanced cancers. Germline V gene data show CDR1 as SGHAT and CDR2 as FQNNGV. With 0 bases clipped from V and 5 bases from J, the junction kept 4 bases outside the gene matches. There are 15 residues in the CDR3. The sequence derives from an adult with an advanced solid tumor such as melanoma, head and neck, liver or kidney cancer. V and J are TRBV11-2 and TRBJ2-5; TRBD2 matches 9 bases. The source material was CD4+ or CD8+ T cells sorted from blood, sampled in a trial of the OX40 agonist ivuxolimab. CDR3 DNA: TGTGCCAGCAGCTTAGAGGGACTAGCTCGGGAGACCCAGTACTTC. Translating gives CASSLEGLARETQYF.